These 5 T cell receptor beta chains originate from one sample sequenced in a study of sequential checkpoint blockade in melanoma. Sequencing used immunoSEQ multiplex PCR; TCRdb keeps in-frame clones, though not all of them. The sample lists fewer than 30,000 clones; more than 80% were seen once. Sample treatment: randomized to nivolumab then ipilimumab (arm A) or the reverse (arm B). The input for sequencing was CD8+ T cells sorted from blood (inferred from file names), taken from a patient given nivolumab and ipilimumab in sequence. These receptors all come from a human donor with melanoma.

The chain employs TRBV28 and TRBJ2-1; D is perhaps TRBD2 (5 bases). Deletions cut 3 bases from V and 2 bases from J, with 11 bases between. CDR1 is MDHEN and CDR2 is SYDVKM in the germline V gene. The CDR3 totals 15 residues. The DNA of the CDR3 is TGTGCCAGCAGTTTCGGGGAGCCCCCCTACAATGAGCAGTTCTTC. Residues: CASSFGEPPYNEQFF.

The chain joins TRBV29-1 to TRBJ1-2; D possibly corresponds to TRBD1 (5 bases). Trimming left V 7 bases short and J 8 bases short, with 23 bases between. Germline CDR1 is SQVTM and CDR2 is ANQGSEA. There are 14 residues in the CDR3. The CDR3 region is CSAPDQGREEGYTF. CDR3 nucleotides: TGCAGCGCCCCGGACCAGGGCCGGGAGGAGGGCTACACCTTC.

This chain uses TRBV6-5 with TRBJ1-4, with D unresolved. CDR1 and CDR2 from the germline V gene are MNHEY and SVGAGI. The CDR3 sequence is 14 residues long. Trimming took off 5 bases at V and 3 bases at J, with 10 bases between the two ends. CDR3 sequence reads: CASSQDSPNEKLFF. DNA of the CDR3: TGTGCCAGCAGTCAGGACTCTCCTAATGAAAAACTGTTTTTT.

V and J are TRBV28 and TRBJ2-4; D is perhaps TRBD2 (5 bases). The CDR3 covers 15 residues. Germline CDR1 is MDHEN and CDR2 is SYDVKM. V was clipped by 6 bases and J by 0 bases, with 12 bases between them. CDR3 sequence: CASRERSLAKNIQYF. In DNA, the CDR3 is TGTGCCAGCAGGGAGCGGAGTCTAGCCAAAAACATTCAGTACTTC.

This chain links TRBV15 with TRBJ2-7, with TRBD1 matching over 10 bases. V was clipped by 5 bases and J by 4 bases; unmatched bases: 8. CDR3 size: 15 residues. Germline CDR1 and CDR2: LNHNV and YYDKDF (reference sequence). The CDR3: CATSGGTGAAYEQYF. In nucleotides, the CDR3 is TGTGCCACCAGCGGGGGGACAGGGGCCGCTTACGAGCAGTACTTC.